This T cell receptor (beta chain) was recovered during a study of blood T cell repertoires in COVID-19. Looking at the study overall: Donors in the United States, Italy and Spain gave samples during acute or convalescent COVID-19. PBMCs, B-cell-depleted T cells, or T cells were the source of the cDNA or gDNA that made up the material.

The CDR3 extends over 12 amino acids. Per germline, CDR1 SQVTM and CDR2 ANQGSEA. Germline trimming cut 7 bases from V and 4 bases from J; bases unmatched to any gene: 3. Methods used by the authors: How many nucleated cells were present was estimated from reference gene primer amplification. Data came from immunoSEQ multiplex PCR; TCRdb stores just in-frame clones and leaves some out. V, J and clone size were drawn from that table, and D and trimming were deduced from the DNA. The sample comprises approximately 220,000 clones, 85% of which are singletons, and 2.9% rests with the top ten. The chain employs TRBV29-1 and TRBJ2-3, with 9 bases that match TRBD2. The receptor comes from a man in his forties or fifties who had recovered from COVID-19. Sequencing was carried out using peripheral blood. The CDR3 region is CSARGGADTQYF. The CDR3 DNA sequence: TGCAGCGCCCGCGGGGGGGCAGATACGCAGTATTTT.